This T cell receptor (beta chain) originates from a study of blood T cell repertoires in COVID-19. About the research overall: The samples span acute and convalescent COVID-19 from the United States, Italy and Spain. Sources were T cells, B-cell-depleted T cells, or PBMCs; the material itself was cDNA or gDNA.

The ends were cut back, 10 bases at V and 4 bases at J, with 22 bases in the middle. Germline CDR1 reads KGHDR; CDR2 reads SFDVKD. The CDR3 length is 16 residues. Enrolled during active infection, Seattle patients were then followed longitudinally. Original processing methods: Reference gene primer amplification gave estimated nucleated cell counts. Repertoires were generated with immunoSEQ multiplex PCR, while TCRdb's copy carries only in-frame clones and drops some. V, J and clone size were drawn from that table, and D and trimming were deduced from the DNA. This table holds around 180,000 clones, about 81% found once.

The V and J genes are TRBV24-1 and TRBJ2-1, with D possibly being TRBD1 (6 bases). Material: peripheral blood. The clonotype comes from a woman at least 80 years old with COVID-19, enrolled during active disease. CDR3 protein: CATQPAGASLYNEQFF. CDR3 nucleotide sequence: TGTGCCACACAGCCGGCAGGGGCGTCACTGTACAATGAGCAGTTCTTC.